Following are 7 T cell receptor beta chains from one sample sequenced in a study of cytomegalovirus exposure and HLA in healthy donors (dated by TCRdb to about 2017). Preparation of the library involved the immunoSEQ multiplex PCR assay. The multiplex PCR relied on a mix of 60 forward primers for TCR Vbeta segments and 13 reverse primers for TCR Jbeta segments. In TCRdb, the immuneACCESS table is reduced to in-frame sequences with V and J assigned. These tables do not hold every clone; where another copy was compared, an unresolved V gene accounts for under half, and the others remain unexplained. This sample's records show about 32,000 clones. Of the sample, less than 6% is held by the ten largest clones. The sample comprised PBMCs. Receptors originate from a female donor in good health and CMV-seronegative.

This chain links TRBV9 with TRBJ2-2; 10 bases line up with TRBD1. Germline lookup yields CDR1 SGDLS and CDR2 YYNGEE. The CDR3 is made up of 14 amino acids. V trimming: 6 bases; J trimming: 5 bases; junction bases outside the gene matches: 4. The CDR3 sequence is CASKGTGETGELFF. As DNA, the CDR3 is TGTGCCAGCAAAGGGACAGGGGAGACCGGGGAGCTGTTTTTT.

This chain uses TRBV9 with TRBJ2-2; TRBD1 might be the D (5 bases). Trimming removed 1 base from V and 5 bases from J, with 9 bases in between. The CDR3 length is 14 residues. Per the germline V gene, CDR1 is SGDLS and CDR2 is YYNGEE. The CDR3 loop reads CASSVPAGTGELFF. The CDR3 bases are TGTGCCAGCAGCGTACCGGCAGGGACCGGGGAGCTGTTTTTT.

The V and J genes are TRBV7-6 and TRBJ2-7; D perhaps matches TRBD1 (6 bases). Trimming cost V 1 base and J 2 bases, with 6 bases left between them. CDR3 length equals 13 residues. Germline V lookup: CDR1 SGHVS, CDR2 FNYEAQ. Here the CDR3 reads CASSLDRAYEQYF. CDR3 bases: TGTGCCAGCAGCTTAGACAGGGCCTACGAGCAGTACTTC.

The V gene is TRBV6-1, the J gene TRBJ1-5; 9 bases fit TRBD1. The CDR3 runs 15 residues. The germline CDR1 and CDR2 sequences are MNHNS and SASEGT. Trimming took 6 bases from V and 6 from J; bases not matched to a gene: 9. DNA for the CDR3: TGTGCCAGCAGCCGCGGGACAGGGCAAAGTCAGCCCCAGCATTTT. Encoded protein: CASSRGTGQSQPQHF.

As for this clone: The junction shows a germline mismatch at one end, possibly a read error. This sequence joins TRBV19 and TRBJ2-3, with TRBD2 matching 10 bases. Germline V gene sequence: CDR1 LNHDA, CDR2 SQIVND (reference sequence). The CDR3 totals 14 residues. CDR3 sequence (DNA): TGTGCCAGACCGAGCGGGGGGGCCACAAATACGCAGTATTTT. It specifies CARPSGGATNTQYF.

The chain employs TRBV6-1 and TRBJ2-7; D remains ambiguous. CDR1 and CDR2 (germline): MNHNS, SASEGT. Deletions cut 6 bases from V and 2 bases from J, with 11 bases between. The CDR3 contains 13 residues. This chain's CDR3 is CASRDMGPYEQYF. The CDR3 DNA is TGTGCCAGCAGAGATATGGGCCCCTACGAGCAGTACTTC.

This chain uses TRBV5-1 with TRBJ2-3; tentative D call: TRBD1 (5 bases). The CDR3 runs to 16 residues. Germline V gene lookup returns CDR1 SGHRS and CDR2 YFSETQ. Trimming cost V 0 bases and J 0 bases, with 11 bases left between them. Here the CDR3 reads CASSLATVISTDTQYF. In nucleotides, the CDR3 is TGCGCCAGCAGCTTGGCGACAGTTATTAGCACAGATACGCAGTATTTT.